The rows below give T cell receptor beta chains drawn from one sample of a study of cytomegalovirus exposure and HLA in healthy donors. Assay used: immunoSEQ multiplex PCR; TCRdb lists only in-frame clones, some missing. The sample contains hundreds of thousands of clones, approximately 79% of which appear only once. The sequenced sample was PBMCs. The receptors originated from a male donor in good health and CMV-seronegative. The CDR3 runs from the conserved cysteine through the conserved F or W. A D gene is named only where the DNA matches it firmly. The size entry is marked missing in some rows and otherwise reads once, few, many or a size class.

>TRBV4-2|.|TRBJ2-1|.
CASSQEPRGQYNEQFF
TGTGCCAGCAGCCAAGAGCCCCGAGGACAGTACAATGAGCAGTTCTTC
>TRBV18|.|TRBJ1-1|TRBD1
CASSRQGLGNTEAFF
TGTGCCAGCTCACGACAGGGCCTCGGGAACACTGAAGCTTTCTTT
>TRBV6-4|.|TRBJ2-7|TRBD1
CASSDSTGLTYEQYF
TGTGCCAGCAGTGACTCGACAGGGCTTACCTACGAGCAGTACTTC
>TRBV6-6|.|TRBJ2-7|.
CASSGQTYEQYF
TGTGCCAGCAGTGGACAGACCTACGAGCAGTACTTC
>TRBV4-3|.|TRBJ2-5|.
CASSQDPPQGLQETQYF
TGCGCCAGCAGCCAAGATCCGCCCCAGGGTTTACAAGAGACCCAGTACTTC
>TRBV6-4|.|TRBJ2-3|TRBD2
CASSPLAGGPDTQYF
TGTGCCAGCAGCCCTCTAGCGGGAGGCCCAGATACGCAGTATTTT
>TRBV7-7|.|TRBJ2-1|.
CASSLAKSNEQFF
TGTGCCAGCAGCTTAGCGAAGAGCAATGAGCAGTTCTTC
>TRBV6-5|.|TRBJ2-6|.
CASSYGTSSGANVLTF
TGTGCCAGCAGTTACGGTACGAGTTCTGGGGCCAACGTCCTGACTTTC
>TRBV4-2|once|TRBJ2-7|.
CASSQGTASYEQYF
TGTGCCAGCAGCCAAGGGACTGCATCCTACGAGCAGTACTTC
>TRBV7-9|.|TRBJ1-2|TRBD1
CSSSLRPGQTNYGYTF
TGTTCCAGCAGCTTACGCCCGGGACAGACCAACTATGGCTACACCTTC
>TRBV19|once|TRBJ1-2|.
CASSIRGQPYGYTF
TGTGCCAGTAGTATCCGAGGTCAGCCCTATGGCTACACCTTC
>TRBV7-7|.|TRBJ2-5|.
CASSPTGLQETQYF
TGTGCTAGCAGCCCGACAGGCCTCCAAGAGACCCAGTACTTC
>TRBV13|.|TRBJ2-7|TRBD2
CATGLAGVTYEQYF
TGTGCCACAGGCCTAGCGGGAGTCACCTACGAGCAGTACTTC
>TRBV27|.|TRBJ1-2|.
CASRGAAHYGYTF
TGTGCCAGCCGGGGGGCAGCCCACTATGGCTACACCTTC
>TRBV27|.|TRBJ2-3|TRBD1
CASSSIRGLSTDTQYF
TGTGCCAGCAGTTCAATCAGGGGGCTTAGCACAGATACGCAGTATTTT
>TRBV4-1|.|TRBJ1-2|.
CASSQAQGNYGYTF
TGCGCCAGCAGCCAAGCTCAGGGGAACTATGGCTACACCTTC
>TRBV11-2|.|TRBJ2-7|.
CASSLDQGHFSYEQYF
TGTGCCAGCAGCTTAGATCAGGGACACTTTTCCTACGAGCAGTACTTC
>TRBV7-2|.|TRBJ1-6|.
CASSLGFYSPLHF
TGTGCCAGCAGCTTAGGTTTCTATTCACCCCTCCACTTT
>TRBV7-9|few|TRBJ1-4|.
CASSPGFEKLFF
TGTGCCAGCAGCCCAGGGTTTGAAAAACTGTTTTTT
>TRBV2|.|TRBJ2-2|.
CASSGPRSSVTGELFF
TGTGCCAGCAGTGGCCCCCGGAGCTCCGTCACCGGGGAGCTGTTTTTT
>TRBV11-2|.|TRBJ1-1|.
CASSLFGVTEAFF
TGTGCCAGCAGCTTATTCGGGGTAACTGAAGCTTTCTTT
>TRBV28|.|TRBJ2-7|TRBD1
CATTQGLPSYEQYF
TGTGCCACAACACAGGGGCTCCCCTCCTACGAGCAGTACTTC
>TRBV18|few|TRBJ1-1|TRBD1
CASSPVDRVNTEAFF
TGTGCCAGCTCACCAGTGGACAGGGTGAACACTGAAGCTTTCTTT
>TRBV19|once|TRBJ2-3|.
CASATLGAGTDTQYF
TGTGCCAGTGCAACCCTGGGGGCAGGCACAGATACGCAGTATTTT
>TRBV11-2|.|TRBJ2-7|TRBD2
CASSWGTSGSRSYEQYF
TGTGCCAGCAGCTGGGGGACTAGCGGGAGTCGCTCCTACGAGCAGTACTTC
>TRBV5-1|.|TRBJ2-4|TRBD1
CASSPDRGRAGLAKNIQYF
TGCGCCAGCAGCCCGGACAGGGGGCGGGCGGGCCTAGCCAAAAACATTCAGTACTTC
>TRBV7-2|.|TRBJ2-7|TRBD1
CASSLGQGARNEQYF
TGTGCCAGCAGCTTAGGGCAGGGGGCGAGGAACGAGCAGTACTTC
>TRBV4-3|.|TRBJ1-6|TRBD1
CASSQDRTYRGSPLHF
TGCGCCAGCAGCCAAGATAGGACATACAGGGGCTCACCCCTCCACTTT
>TRBV10-2|.|TRBJ2-7|.
CASSFNYHEQYF
TGCGCCAGCAGTTTCAACTATCACGAGCAGTACTTC
>TRBV4-3|.|TRBJ2-7|.
CASSQDAGGEQYF
TGCGCCAGCAGCCAAGATGCGGGTGGCGAGCAGTACTTC
>TRBV6-5|.|TRBJ1-3|TRBD1
CASSLGQGGGNTIYF
TGTGCCAGCAGTCTGGGACAGGGAGGTGGAAACACCATATATTTT
>TRBV6-1|.|TRBJ1-2|.
CASSEAHGQTIYGYTF
TGTGCCAGCAGTGAAGCCCATGGACAGACGATCTATGGCTACACCTTC
>TRBV19|.|TRBJ1-2|TRBD1
CASSGTGDFYGYTF
TGTGCCAGTTCCGGGACAGGGGACTTCTATGGCTACACCTTC
>TRBV30|.|TRBJ2-7|.
CAWSVKGPTYEQYF
TGTGCCTGGAGTGTAAAGGGGCCTACCTACGAGCAGTACTTC
>TRBV6-5|.|TRBJ1-3|.
CASSRTRGAGNTIYF
TGTGCCAGCAGTCGGACTCGGGGGGCTGGAAACACCATATATTTT
>TRBV10-2|.|TRBJ2-7|.
CASSQGTTYEQYF
TGCGCCAGCAGTCAGGGGACTACCTACGAGCAGTACTTC
>TRBV27|.|TRBJ2-7|TRBD1
CASSYDRGSYEQYF
TGTGCCAGCAGTTACGACAGGGGGAGCTACGAGCAGTACTTC
>TRBV5-1|.|TRBJ2-7|TRBD1
CASGLAGTGHEQYF
TGCGCCAGCGGATTAGCCGGGACAGGGCACGAGCAGTACTTC
>TRBV19|.|TRBJ2-3|.
CASSIGLSNTDTQYF
TGTGCCAGTAGTATCGGACTATCCAACACAGATACGCAGTATTTT
>TRBV7-6|.|TRBJ2-4|.
CASSLEGDIQYF
TGTGCCAGCAGCTTAGAAGGGGACATTCAGTACTTC
>TRBV28|.|TRBJ2-3|TRBD1
CASKSWQGVGTDTQYF
TGTGCCAGCAAATCCTGGCAGGGGGTTGGCACAGATACGCAGTATTTT
>TRBV7-3|.|TRBJ2-3|.
CASSLDLGSTDTQYF
TGTGCCAGCAGCTTAGACCTAGGAAGCACAGATACGCAGTATTTT
>TRBV12-5|.|TRBJ2-1|TRBD2
CASGLGGLAGQFF
TGTGCTAGTGGTTTGGGGGGACTAGCGGGACAGTTCTTC
>TRBV28|once|TRBJ2-2|.
CASSSTTGSTGELFF
TGTGCCAGCAGTTCGACAACAGGGTCCACCGGGGAGCTGTTTTTT
>TRBV19|.|TRBJ1-2|TRBD1
CASSIRTGGHGYTF
TGTGCCAGTAGTATTAGGACAGGGGGCCATGGCTACACCTTC